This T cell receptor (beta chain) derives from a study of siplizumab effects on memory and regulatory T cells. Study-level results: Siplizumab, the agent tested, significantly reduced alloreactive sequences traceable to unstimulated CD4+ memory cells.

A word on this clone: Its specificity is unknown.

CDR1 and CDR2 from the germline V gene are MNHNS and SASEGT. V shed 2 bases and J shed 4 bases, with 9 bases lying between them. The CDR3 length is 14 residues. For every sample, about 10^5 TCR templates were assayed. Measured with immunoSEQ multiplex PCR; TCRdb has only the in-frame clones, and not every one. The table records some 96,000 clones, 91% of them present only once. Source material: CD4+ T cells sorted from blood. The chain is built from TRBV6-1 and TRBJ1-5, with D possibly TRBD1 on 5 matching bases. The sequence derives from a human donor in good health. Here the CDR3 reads CASSEWTQNQPQHF. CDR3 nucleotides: TGTGCCAGCAGTGAATGGACACAGAATCAGCCCCAGCATTTT.